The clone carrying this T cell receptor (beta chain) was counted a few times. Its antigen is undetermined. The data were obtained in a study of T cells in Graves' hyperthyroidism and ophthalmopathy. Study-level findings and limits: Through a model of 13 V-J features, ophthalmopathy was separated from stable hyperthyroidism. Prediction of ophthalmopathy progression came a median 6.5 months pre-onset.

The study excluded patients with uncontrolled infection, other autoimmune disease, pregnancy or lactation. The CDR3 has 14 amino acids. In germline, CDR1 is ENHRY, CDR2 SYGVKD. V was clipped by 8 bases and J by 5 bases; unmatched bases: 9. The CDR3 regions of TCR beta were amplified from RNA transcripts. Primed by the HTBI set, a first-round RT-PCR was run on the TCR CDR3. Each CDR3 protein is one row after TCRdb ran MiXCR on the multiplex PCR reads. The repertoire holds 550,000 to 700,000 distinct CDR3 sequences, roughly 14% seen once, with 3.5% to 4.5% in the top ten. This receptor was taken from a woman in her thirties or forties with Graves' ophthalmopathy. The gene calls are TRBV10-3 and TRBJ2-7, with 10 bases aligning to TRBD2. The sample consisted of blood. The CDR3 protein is CAIGASGRGDEQYF. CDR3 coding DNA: TGTGCCATCGGGGCTAGCGGGAGAGGTGACGAGCAGTACTTC.